A selection of T cell receptor beta chains follows, all from one sample in a study of beta chain features in type 1 diabetes. Sequenced by immunoSEQ multiplex PCR; TCRdb stores in-frame clones only, minus some. The table includes over 100,000 clones, roughly 40% detected once. The sample taken for sequencing was stem cell memory CD4+ T cells from blood. The receptors shown here come from a young woman in good health. Both conserved end residues are part of each CDR3. D genes are given only for firm matches. For some rows the clone size is stated as once, few or many, or as a class when expanded; others skip it.

TRBV14	.	.	TRBJ1-1	TGTGCCAGCAGCCGAACGAGGAACACTGAAGCTTTCTTT	CASSRTRNTEAFF
TRBV7-9	few	TRBD1	TRBJ2-3	TGTGCCAGCAGCACCCTTTGGACAGGGGCGATCTATGATACGCAGTATTTT	CASSTLWTGAIYDTQYF
TRBV6-6	.	TRBD2	TRBJ2-1	TGTGCCAGCAGTCTGGGACTAGCGGGAGAGCAGTTCTTC	CASSLGLAGEQFF
TRBV15	.	TRBD2	TRBJ2-7	TGTGCCACCAGCACCCGGACTAGCGGGGTAGACGAGCAGTACTTC	CATSTRTSGVDEQYF
TRBV30	.	.	TRBJ1-1	TGTGCCTGGAGTTTTTGGTCGGTCACTGAAGCTTTCTTT	CAWSFWSVTEAFF
TRBV18	.	TRBD1	TRBJ1-1	TGTGCCAGCTCACCACCCAACAGGGGGGGCACTGAAGCTTTCTTT	CASSPPNRGGTEAFF
TRBV10-3	.	TRBD2	TRBJ2-1	TGTGCCATCAGTGAGTCAGCGGGAGGGTACAATGAGCAGTTCTTC	CAISESAGGYNEQFF
TRBV7-9	.	.	TRBJ2-3	TGTGCCAGCAGCTCCCCCCTCGGGGGCGGGAGAGGGGGCACAGATACGCAGTATTTT	CASSSPLGGGRGGTDTQYF
TRBV7-9	few	.	TRBJ2-2	TGTGCCAGCAGCCGCGGAGAGGGAACCGGGGAGCTGTTTTTT	CASSRGEGTGELFF
TRBV11-2	.	.	TRBJ1-4	TGTGCCAGCAGTCAGTCCGCGGGTGCAGGCGAAAAACTGTTTTTT	CASSQSAGAGEKLFF
TRBV5-1	.	TRBD1	TRBJ2-2	TGCGCCAGCAGCTCGGGACAGGGGAACACCGGGGAGCTGTTTTTT	CASSSGQGNTGELFF
TRBV6-6	.	.	TRBJ1-2	TGTGCCAGCACCTCCACGAGGAGGGGTAATGGCTACACCTTC	CASTSTRRGNGYTF
TRBV4-1	few	.	TRBJ1-5	TGCGCCAGCAGCCAGCTACCACCTTATAGCAATCAGCCCCAGCATTTT	CASSQLPPYSNQPQHF
TRBV29-1	.	.	TRBJ2-3	TGCAGCGTTGAGATCACAGTTCCAGATACGCAGTATTTT	CSVEITVPDTQYF
TRBV29-1	.	.	TRBJ1-1	TGCAGCGCCGGAGGCTCCTCCATGAACACTGAAGCTTTCTTT	CSAGGSSMNTEAFF
TRBV18	few	TRBD1	TRBJ2-7	TGTGCCAGCTCGTCCGGGACAGGGGGTGCCTACGAGCAGTACTTC	CASSSGTGGAYEQYF
TRBV7-2	few	.	TRBJ2-7	TGTGCCAGCAGCTTAGCCAGTAACCGCGAGCAGTACTTC	CASSLASNREQYF
TRBV4-2	.	.	TRBJ1-4	TGTGCCAGCAGCCACCCCTCTGGGAGGGGGGCAACTAATGAAAAACTGTTTTTT	CASSHPSGRGATNEKLFF
TRBV5-1	few	.	TRBJ1-1	TGCGCCAGCAGCTTGGGGGCGAGCACTGAAGCTTTCTTT	CASSLGASTEAFF
TRBV5-1	.	TRBD1	TRBJ2-5	TGCGCCAGCAGCCCCAACAGGGGGGAGACCCAGTACTTC	CASSPNRGETQYF
TRBV6-5	few	.	TRBJ2-3	TGTGCCAGCAGTTACTACCAGGGGTCAGATACGCAGTATTTT	CASSYYQGSDTQYF
TRBV19	few	.	TRBJ2-4	TGTGCCAGTAGTAACCGGAACAGGGAGCGCATTCAGTACTTC	CASSNRNRERIQYF
TRBV21-1	.	.	TRBJ2-1	TGTGCCAGGGGGACAGGGACCTACAATGAGCAGTTCTTC	CARGTGTYNEQFF
TRBV19	few	.	TRBJ1-4	TGTGCCAGTACCCCCGAAATACACCGCGAAAAACTGTTTTTT	CASTPEIHREKLFF
TRBV7-9	.	TRBD1	TRBJ2-1	TGTGCCAGCAGCTTAACTTCCCAGGGACAGGAGCAGTTCTTC	CASSLTSQGQEQFF
TRBV4-3	.	TRBD2	TRBJ2-3	TGCGCCAGCAGCCAATCCGGGACTAGCTTTAGCACAGATACGCAGTATTTT	CASSQSGTSFSTDTQYF
TRBV4-2	few	TRBD1	TRBJ1-1	TGTGCCAGCAGCCAAGCACCGGGACAGGGGGCCACTGAAGCTTTCTTT	CASSQAPGQGATEAFF
TRBV13	.	.	TRBJ2-7	TGTGCCAGCAGCTTAGGGTGGGACTTCTACGAGCAGTACTTC	CASSLGWDFYEQYF
TRBV7-2	few	.	TRBJ2-7	TGTGCCAGCAGCTTAGTGGGACTGCCTACCTACGAGCAGTACTTC	CASSLVGLPTYEQYF
TRBV19	.	.	TRBJ2-7	TGTGCCAGTAGTACTAGGGAGGCCCCCTCCTACGAGCAGTACTTC	CASSTREAPSYEQYF
TRBV15	few	TRBD1	TRBJ1-1	TGTGCCACCAGCAGAGAAACAGGGGGGACTGAAGCTTTCTTT	CATSRETGGTEAFF
TRBV7-8	few	TRBD2	TRBJ2-7	TGTGCCAGCGCGCCGAATAGCGGGAGGGCGGGTGAGCAGTACTTC	CASAPNSGRAGEQYF
TRBV29-1	.	.	TRBJ2-3	TGCAGCGTTAAAGGCGGGCTCACAGATACGCAGTATTTT	CSVKGGLTDTQYF
TRBV18	.	TRBD1	TRBJ1-5	TGTGCCAGCTCACTGGACAGGGGTAGCAATCAGCCCCAGCATTTT	CASSLDRGSNQPQHF
TRBV5-1	few	TRBD1	TRBJ1-1	TGCGCCAGCAGGGGACAGCCAAGTATGAACACTGAAGCTTTCTTT	CASRGQPSMNTEAFF
TRBV2	.	.	TRBJ2-5	TGTGCCAGCACCGAAGCGGACTCCCCCCAAGAGACCCAGTACTTC	CASTEADSPQETQYF
TRBV19	.	TRBD2	TRBJ2-7	TGTGCCAGTACCATAGCGGGAGGGCCGGGAGAGCAGTACTTC	CASTIAGGPGEQYF
TRBV6-6	.	TRBD2	TRBJ2-7	TGTGCCAGCAGTACGTATACTAGCGGGAGGACCTACGAGCAGTACTTC	CASSTYTSGRTYEQYF
TRBV5-1	.	TRBD1	TRBJ2-2	TGCGCCAGCAGCCCTAAGGTTTGGGGACAGGGCACCGGGGAGCTGTTTTTT	CASSPKVWGQGTGELFF
TRBV2	few	.	TRBJ1-5	TGTGCCAGCAGCAGCGCCTCCGTAGGACAGCCCCAGCATTTT	CASSSASVGQPQHF
TRBV2	few	TRBD1	TRBJ1-2	TGTGCCAGCAAACAGGGGCCAGGCTATGGCTACACCTTC	CASKQGPGYGYTF
TRBV7-2	few	.	TRBJ1-2	TGTGCCAGCAGCTTAGCTCGGGGGAACCTCTATGGCTACACCTTC	CASSLARGNLYGYTF
TRBV6-1	.	TRBD2	TRBJ2-1	TGTGCCAGCAGTGGCCTAGCGGGAGGGGCAAAGCAGTTCTTC	CASSGLAGGAKQFF
TRBV19	.	.	TRBJ1-5	TGTGCCAGTAGGGTCCGGGCCGGGGGGACTCAGCCCCAGCATTTT	CASRVRAGGTQPQHF
TRBV28	.	.	TRBJ1-1	TGTGCCAGCAGTTCATCACTCTCCCCCAAAGGGGCAGGGGCTTTCTTT	CASSSSLSPKGAGAFF
TRBV6-1	.	TRBD2	TRBJ2-1	TGTGCCAGCAGTGCCGGACTAGCGGGTCGCAATGAGCAGTTCTTC	CASSAGLAGRNEQFF